Presented here are 6 T cell receptor beta chains from one specimen sequenced in a study of neurological immune-mediated disorders. MiXCR, applied by TCRdb to the 5' RACE reads, yields one record per CDR3 protein. The table records 80,000 to 85,000 distinct CDR3 sequences, just over 2.5% of them present only once. Specimen: PBMCs. These receptors came from a woman in her 30s with multiple sclerosis.

Many counts were recorded for this clonotype. The chain carries TRBV4-3 and TRBJ2-4; D remains unclear. V shed 0 bases and J shed 0 bases, with 12 bases lying between them. From germline, CDR1 is LGHNA and CDR2 YSLEER. The CDR3 spans 17 residues. This CDR3 reads CASSQDLGELAKNIQYF. In DNA, the CDR3 is TGCGCCAGCAGCCAAGACTTAGGAGAATTAGCCAAAAACATTCAGTACTTC.

As for this clonotype: The junction departs from germline at one end; a sequencing error may be responsible. The chain couples TRBV4-3 to TRBJ2-2; tentatively, D is TRBD2 (5 bases). The germline V gene has CDR1 LGHNA and CDR2 YSLEER. This CDR3 region has 14 residues. Here the CDR3 reads CASSQVLATGVLFF. CDR3 DNA sequence: TGCGCCAGCAGCCAAGTTCTCGCAACCGGGGTGCTGTTTTTT.

This clonotype was counted many times. The chain recombines TRBV7-2 with TRBJ2-6; D is ambiguous. Trimming removed 0 bases at V and 3 bases at J, with 0 bases between. CDR1 is SGHTA and CDR2 is FQGNSA in the germline V gene. This CDR3 region has 13 residues. CDR3 coding DNA: TGTGCCAGCAGCTTAGCTGGGGCCAACGTCCTGACTTTC. The encoded protein is CASSLAGANVLTF. Based on the CDR3 plus reference TRBV7-2 and TRBJ2-6, the full variable domain is GAGVSQSPSNKVTEKGKDVELRCDPISGHTALYWYRQSLGQGLEFLIYFQGNSAPDKSGLPSDRFSAERTGGSVSTLTIQRTQQEDSAVYLCASSLAGANVLTFGAGSRLTVL.

This clonotype came up a few times. V gene TRBV10-3 combines with J gene TRBJ1-5; 7 bases are shared with TRBD1. The CDR3 totals 13 residues. Trimming removed 6 bases from V and 1 base from J; junction bases left unmatched: 0. Germline loops: CDR1 ENHRY, CDR2 SYGVKD. This CDR3 reads CAIRDRSNQPQHF. The CDR3 DNA follows: TGTGCCATCAGGGACAGGAGCAATCAGCCCCAGCATTTT.

This clonotype was seen ten or more times. This rearrangement joins TRBV20-1 to TRBJ2-3; 8 nucleotides align to TRBD2. The germline gives CDR1 DFQATT, CDR2 SNEGSKA (reference sequence). The CDR3 is 15 residues long. Trimming at V came to 3 bases and at J to 4 bases, leaving 9 bases not matched to a gene. CDR3 protein: CSASWGTSGSDTQYF. The DNA of the CDR3 is TGCAGTGCTAGCTGGGGTACTAGCGGTTCAGATACGCAGTATTTT.

The table lists this clonotype with many counts. This chain uses TRBV29-1 with TRBJ2-7; 12 nucleotides line up with TRBD2. V shed 1 base and J 4 bases; nucleotides not matched to a gene: 2. This CDR3 has 14 residues. CDR1 is SQVTM, CDR2 ANQGSEA, per germline. The DNA of the CDR3 is TGCAGCGTTGAAGGACTAGCGGGAGATTACGAGCAGTACTTC. Translating it yields CSVEGLAGDYEQYF.